Listed below are T cell receptor beta chains from one sample, sequenced in a study of OX40 agonist ivuxolimab in advanced cancers. Sequenced by immunoSEQ multiplex PCR; TCRdb stores in-frame clones only, minus some. The repertoire holds 20,000 to 25,000 clones, with approximately 82% as singletons. The sequencing used CD4+ or CD8+ T cells sorted from blood, collected in a trial of the OX40 agonist ivuxolimab. Source of these receptors: an adult with an advanced solid tumor such as melanoma, head and neck, liver or kidney cancer. The CDR3 runs from the conserved cysteine through the conserved F or W. The D gene is left open where the match is weak. Where a row states a size, it is once, few, many or the class of an expanded clone; other rows omit it.

j_call d_call clone_size v_call cdr3_aa cdr3_nt
TRBJ2-7 TRBD2 - TRBV5-5 CASSFLISGGSYEQYF TGTGCCAGCAGCTTCTTAATTAGCGGGGGTTCCTACGAGCAGTACTTC
TRBJ2-7 TRBD2 - TRBV4-2 CASSPQLAGSYEQYF TGTGCCAGCAGCCCCCAACTAGCGGGGTCCTACGAGCAGTACTTC
TRBJ2-5 - - TRBV28 CASSPLHAGGGVQETQYF TGTGCCAGCAGCCCACTCCATGCCGGCGGTGGGGTCCAAGAGACCCAGTACTTC
TRBJ2-5 TRBD1 - TRBV5-6 CASSVNRGAETQYF TGTGCCAGCAGCGTAAACAGGGGAGCCGAGACCCAGTACTTC
TRBJ2-3 - once TRBV7-3 CASSSGLGDTQYF TGTGCCAGCAGCTCCGGACTGGGAGATACGCAGTATTTT
TRBJ1-2 - few TRBV4-2 CASSQGGSYGYTF TGTGCCAGCAGCCAAGGCGGCAGCTATGGCTACACCTTC
TRBJ1-5 - - TRBV6-5 CASTWEGSNQPQHF TGTGCCAGCACCTGGGAGGGAAGCAATCAGCCCCAGCATTTT
TRBJ2-2 - - TRBV15 CATSRQGHPNTGELFF TGTGCCACCAGCAGGCAGGGACACCCGAACACCGGGGAGCTGTTTTTT
TRBJ2-7 - - TRBV6-5 CASSYSKEGWSYEQYF TGTGCCAGCAGTTACTCAAAGGAGGGGTGGTCCTACGAGCAGTACTTC
TRBJ1-5 - - TRBV15 CATSNGLQVVQPQHF TGTGCCACCAGCAATGGCTTACAGGTGGTTCAGCCCCAGCATTTT